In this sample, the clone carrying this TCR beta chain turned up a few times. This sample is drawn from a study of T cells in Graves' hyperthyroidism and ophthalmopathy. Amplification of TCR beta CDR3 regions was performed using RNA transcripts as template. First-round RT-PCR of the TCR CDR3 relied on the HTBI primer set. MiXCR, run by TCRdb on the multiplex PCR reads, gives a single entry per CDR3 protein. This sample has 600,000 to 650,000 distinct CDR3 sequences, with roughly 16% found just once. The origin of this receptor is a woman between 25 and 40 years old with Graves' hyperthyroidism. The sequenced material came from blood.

The DNA for the CDR3 is TGTGCCAGCAGTCCCATAACGGGACAACAGTTCTTC. Translation: CASSPITGQQFF. The V and J genes are TRBV6-2 or TRBV6-3 and TRBJ2-1; D may be TRBD1 (6 bases). Germline-derived CDR1 and CDR2 are MNHEY and SVGEGT. V was clipped by 5 bases and J by 13 bases, with 15 bases between them. The CDR3 is 12 amino acids.